This TCR beta chain originates from a study of OX40 agonist ivuxolimab in advanced cancers. The data were produced by immunoSEQ multiplex PCR, yet TCRdb's version contains in-frame clones alone and is incomplete. The top ten hold 1% to 1.5% of the sample, which has roughly 110,000 clones, around 90% seen once. The input for sequencing was CD4+ or CD8+ T cells sorted from blood, taken in a trial of the OX40 agonist ivuxolimab. The source is an adult with an advanced solid tumor such as melanoma, head and neck, liver or kidney cancer.

The CDR3 nucleotides read TGTGCCAGCAGTCGGGACGTAACTAACTATGGCTACACCTTC. Amino acid sequence: CASSRDVTNYGYTF. The chain joins TRBV28 to TRBJ1-2; maybe TRBD1 (5 bases). CDR3 length equals 14 residues. CDR1 and CDR2 from the germline V gene are MDHEN and SYDVKM. Trimming took 5 bases from V and 0 from J, leaving 10 bases between them.